This T cell receptor (beta chain) emerged from a study of early T cells in non-severe SARS-CoV-2 infection. Study-level findings and limits: Comparison of clonotypes with VDJdb favored anti-spike CD8 responses while missing private and CD4 specificities.

This CDR3 is built from 16 residues. The V gene's germline CDR1 is MGHRA and CDR2 YSYEKL. Attachment of unique molecular identifiers to individual cDNA molecules was performed. MiXCR was run by TCRdb on the 5' RACE reads, yielding one entry per CDR3 protein. The sample consists of about 88,000 distinct CDR3 sequences, 14% to 15% of them appearing once. For this clonotype: Its matching antigen is unknown. At one end the junction does not follow the germline gene, possibly because of a read error.

This clonotype originated in an adult who was a healthcare worker with PCR-confirmed SARS-CoV-2 infection or an uninfected control (not recorded which). Sequenced sample: whole blood. This chain connects TRBV4-1 to TRBJ2-5, with a tentative D call TRBD1 (6 bases). DNA for the CDR3: TGCGTCAGCAGCCACCAACCGACAGGCCACCAAGAGACCCAGTACTTC. It translates to CVSSHQPTGHQETQYF.